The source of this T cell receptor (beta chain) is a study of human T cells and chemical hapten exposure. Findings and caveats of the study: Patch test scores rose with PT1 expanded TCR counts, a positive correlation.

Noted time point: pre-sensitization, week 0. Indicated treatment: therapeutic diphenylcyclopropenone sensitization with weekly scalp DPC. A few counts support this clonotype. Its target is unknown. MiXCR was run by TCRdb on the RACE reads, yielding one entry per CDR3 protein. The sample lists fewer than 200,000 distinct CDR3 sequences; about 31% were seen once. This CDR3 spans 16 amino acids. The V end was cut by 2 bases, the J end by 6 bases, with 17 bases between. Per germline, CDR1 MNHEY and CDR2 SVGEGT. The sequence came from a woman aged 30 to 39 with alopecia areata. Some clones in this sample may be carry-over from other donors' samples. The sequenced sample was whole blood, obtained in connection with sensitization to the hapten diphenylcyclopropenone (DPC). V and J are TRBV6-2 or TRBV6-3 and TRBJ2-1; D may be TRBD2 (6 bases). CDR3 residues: CASSYAGGVFFNEQFF. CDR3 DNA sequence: TGTGCCAGCAGTTACGCGGGCGGGGTTTTTTTCAATGAGCAGTTCTTC.